The sample holds one count of the clone carrying this T cell receptor beta chain. What it recognizes is unknown. Unmatched junction bases numbered 10, after V lost 2 bases and J lost 6 bases. The germline V gene has CDR1 SGHVS and CDR2 FNYEAQ. This CDR3 is built from 17 residues. The source of the sample is a study of blood T cells in healthy people across ages. Findings of the study overall: Getting older went along with TCR beta diversity per million T cells dropping roughly linearly. Samples with more naive T cells showed higher observed beta diversity.

Primers used in a second PCR of about 7 to 12 cycles were a sample-barcoded 5' primer and a J-beta primer mix. MiXCR, applied by TCRdb to the 5' RACE reads, yields one record per CDR3 protein. This table has approximately 800,000 distinct CDR3 sequences, roughly 60% appearing once. Isolation recovered at least 6.5 million PBMCs from every sample. The sequenced sample consisted of blood. This clonotype was obtained from a man aged 25 to 40 in good health. The chain combines TRBV7-6 with TRBJ2-1; 10 nucleotides agree with TRBD1. CDR3 protein: CASSLWPDRGAGNEQFF. The CDR3 DNA is TGTGCCAGCAGCTTATGGCCGGACAGGGGGGCGGGCAATGAGCAGTTCTTC.